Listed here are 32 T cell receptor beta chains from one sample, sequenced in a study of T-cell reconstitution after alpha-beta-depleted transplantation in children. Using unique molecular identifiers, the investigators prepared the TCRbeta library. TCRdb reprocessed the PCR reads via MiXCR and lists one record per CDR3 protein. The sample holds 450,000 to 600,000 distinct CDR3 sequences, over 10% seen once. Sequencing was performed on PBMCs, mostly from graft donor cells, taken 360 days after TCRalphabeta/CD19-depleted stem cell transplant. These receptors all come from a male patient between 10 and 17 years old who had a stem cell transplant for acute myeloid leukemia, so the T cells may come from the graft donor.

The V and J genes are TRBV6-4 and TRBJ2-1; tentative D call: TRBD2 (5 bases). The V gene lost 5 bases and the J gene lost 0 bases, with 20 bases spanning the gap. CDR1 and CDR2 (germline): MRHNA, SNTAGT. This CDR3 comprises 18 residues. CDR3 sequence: CASSPGLIIGSSYNEQFF. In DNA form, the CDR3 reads TGTGCCAGCAGTCCTGGCTTGATAATAGGGAGCTCCTACAATGAGCAGTTCTTC.

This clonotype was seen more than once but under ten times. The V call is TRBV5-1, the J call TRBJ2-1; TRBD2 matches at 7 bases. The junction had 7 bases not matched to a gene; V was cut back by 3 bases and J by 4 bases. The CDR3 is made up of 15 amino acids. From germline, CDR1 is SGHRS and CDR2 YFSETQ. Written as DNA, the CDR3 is TGCGCCAGCAGCTGGGGGGGAGGGACGTACAATGAGCAGTTCTTC. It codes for CASSWGGGTYNEQFF.

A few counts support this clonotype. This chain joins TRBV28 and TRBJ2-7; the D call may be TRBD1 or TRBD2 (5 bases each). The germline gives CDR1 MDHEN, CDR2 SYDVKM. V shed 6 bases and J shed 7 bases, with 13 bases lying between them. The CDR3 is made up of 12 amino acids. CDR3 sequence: CASSGAPREQYF. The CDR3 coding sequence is TGTGCCAGCAGCGGGGCCCCCAGGGAGCAGTACTTC.

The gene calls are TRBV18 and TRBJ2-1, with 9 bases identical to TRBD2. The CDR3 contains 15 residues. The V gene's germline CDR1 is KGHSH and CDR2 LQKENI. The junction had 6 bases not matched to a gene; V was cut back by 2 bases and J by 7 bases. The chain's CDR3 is CASSPVAGAGNEQFF. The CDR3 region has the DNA TGTGCCAGCTCACCAGTAGCGGGAGCGGGGAATGAGCAGTTCTTC.

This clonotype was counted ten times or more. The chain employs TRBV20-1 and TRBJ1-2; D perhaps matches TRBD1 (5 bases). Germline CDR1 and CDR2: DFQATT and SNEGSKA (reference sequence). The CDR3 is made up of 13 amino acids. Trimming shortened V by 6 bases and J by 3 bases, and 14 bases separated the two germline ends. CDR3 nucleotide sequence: TGCAGTGCCACGGGGGGGAGTGACTATGGCTACACCTTC. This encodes CSATGGSDYGYTF.

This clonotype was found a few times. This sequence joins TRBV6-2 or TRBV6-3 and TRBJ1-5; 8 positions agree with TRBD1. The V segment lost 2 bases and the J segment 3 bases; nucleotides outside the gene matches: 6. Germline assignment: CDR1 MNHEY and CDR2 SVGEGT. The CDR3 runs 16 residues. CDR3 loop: CASSYGQGAFNQPQHF. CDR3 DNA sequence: TGTGCCAGCAGTTACGGGCAGGGGGCCTTCAATCAGCCCCAGCATTTT.

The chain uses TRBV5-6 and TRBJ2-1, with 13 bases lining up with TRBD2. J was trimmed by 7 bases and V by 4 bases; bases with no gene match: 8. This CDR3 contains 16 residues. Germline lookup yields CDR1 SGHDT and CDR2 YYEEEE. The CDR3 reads CASSPGLAGVGNEQFF. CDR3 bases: TGTGCCAGCAGCCCCGGACTAGCGGGAGTAGGAAATGAGCAGTTCTTC.

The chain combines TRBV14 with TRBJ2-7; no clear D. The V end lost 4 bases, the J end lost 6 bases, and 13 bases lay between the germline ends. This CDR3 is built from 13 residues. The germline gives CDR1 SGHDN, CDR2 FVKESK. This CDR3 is CASSPTLHGEQYF. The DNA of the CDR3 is TGTGCCAGCAGCCCGACCCTTCATGGCGAGCAGTACTTC.

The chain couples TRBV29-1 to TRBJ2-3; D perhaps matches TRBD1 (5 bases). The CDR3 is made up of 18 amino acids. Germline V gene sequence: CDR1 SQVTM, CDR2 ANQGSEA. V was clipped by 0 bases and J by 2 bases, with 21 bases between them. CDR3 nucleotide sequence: TGCAGCGTTGAAGATCCGGCAGGACAACACGGCCTCACAGATACGCAGTATTTT. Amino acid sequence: CSVEDPAGQHGLTDTQYF.

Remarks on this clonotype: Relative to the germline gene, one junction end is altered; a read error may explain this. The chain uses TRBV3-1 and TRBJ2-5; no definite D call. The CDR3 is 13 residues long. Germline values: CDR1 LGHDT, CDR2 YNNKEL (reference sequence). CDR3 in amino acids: CAGSPDYQETQYF. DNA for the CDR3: TGTGCCGGCAGCCCTGACTACCAAGAGACCCAGTACTTC.

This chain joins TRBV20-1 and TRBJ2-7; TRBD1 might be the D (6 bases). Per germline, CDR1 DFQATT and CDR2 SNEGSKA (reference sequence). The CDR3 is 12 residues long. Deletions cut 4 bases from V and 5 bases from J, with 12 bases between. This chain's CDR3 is CSANRAGDEQYF. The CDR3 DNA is TGCAGTGCTAACAGGGCCGGGGACGAGCAGTACTTC.

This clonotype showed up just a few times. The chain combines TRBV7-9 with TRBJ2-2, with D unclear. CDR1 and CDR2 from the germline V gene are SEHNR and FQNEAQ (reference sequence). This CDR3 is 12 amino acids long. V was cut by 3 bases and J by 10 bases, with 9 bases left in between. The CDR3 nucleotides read TGTGCCAGCAGCTTGGCGTCGTTGGAGCTGTTTTTT. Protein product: CASSLASLELFF.

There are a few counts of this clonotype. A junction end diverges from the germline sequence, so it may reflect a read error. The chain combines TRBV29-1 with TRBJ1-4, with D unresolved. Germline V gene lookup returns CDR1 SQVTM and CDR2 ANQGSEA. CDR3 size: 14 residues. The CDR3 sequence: CSVEEYSTNEKLFF. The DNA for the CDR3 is TGCAGCGTAGAAGAGTACTCAACTAATGAAAAACTGTTTTTT.

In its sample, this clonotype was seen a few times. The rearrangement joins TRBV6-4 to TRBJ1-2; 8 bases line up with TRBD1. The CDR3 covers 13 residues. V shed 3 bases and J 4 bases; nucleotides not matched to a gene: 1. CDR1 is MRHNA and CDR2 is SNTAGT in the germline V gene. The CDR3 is CASSETGGYGYTF. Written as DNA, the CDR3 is TGTGCCAGCAGTGAAACAGGGGGCTATGGCTACACCTTC.

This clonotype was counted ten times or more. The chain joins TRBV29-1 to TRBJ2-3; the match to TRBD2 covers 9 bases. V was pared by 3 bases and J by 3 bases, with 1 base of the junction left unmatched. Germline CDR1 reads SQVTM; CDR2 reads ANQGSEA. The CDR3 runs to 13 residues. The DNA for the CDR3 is TGCAGCGTTGATGCGGGAGGGACAGATACGCAGTATTTT. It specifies CSVDAGGTDTQYF.

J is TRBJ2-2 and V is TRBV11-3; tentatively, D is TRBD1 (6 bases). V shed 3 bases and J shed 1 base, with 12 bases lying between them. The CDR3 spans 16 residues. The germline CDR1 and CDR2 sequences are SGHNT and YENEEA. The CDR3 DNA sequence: TGTGCCAGCAGCTTGACCCGGACAGTGAACACCGGGGAGCTGTTTTTT. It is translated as CASSLTRTVNTGELFF.

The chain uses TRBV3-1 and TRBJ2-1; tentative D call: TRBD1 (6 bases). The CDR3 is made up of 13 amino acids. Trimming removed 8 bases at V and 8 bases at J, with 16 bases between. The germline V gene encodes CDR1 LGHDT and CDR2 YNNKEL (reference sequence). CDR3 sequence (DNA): TGTGCCAGCCGATCTCCGCCAGGGGATGAGCAGTTCTTC. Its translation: CASRSPPGDEQFF.

Here the CDR3 DNA reads TGTGCCAGCAGCCAATGGGGACAGGGCTACACCGGGGAGCTGTTTTTT. Translated: CASSQWGQGYTGELFF. The chain combines TRBV7-3 with TRBJ2-2; 9 positions agree with TRBD1. Per germline, CDR1 SGHTA and CDR2 FQGTGA. Trimming at V came to 5 bases and at J to 3 bases, leaving 7 bases not matched to a gene. CDR3 length: 16 residues.

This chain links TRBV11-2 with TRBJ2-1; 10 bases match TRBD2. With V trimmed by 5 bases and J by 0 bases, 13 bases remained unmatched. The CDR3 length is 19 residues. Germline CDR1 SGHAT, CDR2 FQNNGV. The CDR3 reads CASSLTSGMGVGSYNEQFF. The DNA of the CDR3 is TGTGCCAGCAGCCTTACTAGCGGGATGGGGGTGGGCTCCTACAATGAGCAGTTCTTC.

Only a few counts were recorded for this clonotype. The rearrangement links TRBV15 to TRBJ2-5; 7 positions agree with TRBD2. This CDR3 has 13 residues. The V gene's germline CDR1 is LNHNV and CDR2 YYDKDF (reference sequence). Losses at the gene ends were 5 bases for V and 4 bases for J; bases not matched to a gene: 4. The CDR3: CATSPPGGETQYF. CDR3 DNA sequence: TGTGCCACCAGCCCCCCGGGAGGAGAGACCCAGTACTTC. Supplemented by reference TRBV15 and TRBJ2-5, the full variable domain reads DAMVIQNPRYQVTQFGKPVTLSCSQTLNHNVMYWYQQKSSQAPKLLFHYYDKDFNNEADTPDNFQSRRPNTSFCFLDIRSPGLGDTAMYLCATSPPGGETQYFGPGTRLLVL.

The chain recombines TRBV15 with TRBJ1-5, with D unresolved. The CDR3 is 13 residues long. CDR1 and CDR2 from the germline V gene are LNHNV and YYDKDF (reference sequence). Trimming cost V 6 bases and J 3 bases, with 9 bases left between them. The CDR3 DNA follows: TGTGCCACCAGTGGGGTTTTCAATCAGCCCCAGCATTTT. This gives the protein CATSGVFNQPQHF.

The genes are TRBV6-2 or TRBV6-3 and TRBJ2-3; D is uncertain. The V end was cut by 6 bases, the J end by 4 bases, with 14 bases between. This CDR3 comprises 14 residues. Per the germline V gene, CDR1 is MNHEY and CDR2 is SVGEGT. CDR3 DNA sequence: TGTGCCAGCAGCCGCCCCGACCTTCCAGATACGCAGTATTTT. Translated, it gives CASSRPDLPDTQYF.

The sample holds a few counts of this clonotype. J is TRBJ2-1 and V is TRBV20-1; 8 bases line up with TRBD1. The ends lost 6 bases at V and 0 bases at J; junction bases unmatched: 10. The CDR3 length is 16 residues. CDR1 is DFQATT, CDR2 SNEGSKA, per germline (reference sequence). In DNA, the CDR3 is TGCAGTGCCACGGACAGGGCTCCCTTCTCCTACAATGAGCAGTTCTTC. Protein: CSATDRAPFSYNEQFF.

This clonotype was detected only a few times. The CDR3 here is CSVGQIGYGYTF. The DNA for the CDR3 is TGCAGCGTAGGACAGATAGGTTATGGCTACACCTTC. The chain combines TRBV29-1 with TRBJ1-2, with D tentatively TRBD1 (6 bases). V was trimmed by 6 bases and J by 5 bases, leaving 13 bases between them. CDR3 size: 12 residues. Per germline, CDR1 SQVTM and CDR2 ANQGSEA.

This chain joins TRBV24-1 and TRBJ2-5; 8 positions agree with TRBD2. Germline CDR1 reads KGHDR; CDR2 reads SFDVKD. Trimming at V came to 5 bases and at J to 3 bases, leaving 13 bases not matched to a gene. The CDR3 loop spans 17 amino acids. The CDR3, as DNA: TGTGCCACCAGTGTCCCCCCGACTAGCGAAAAGAAAGAGACCCAGTACTTC. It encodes CATSVPPTSEKKETQYF.

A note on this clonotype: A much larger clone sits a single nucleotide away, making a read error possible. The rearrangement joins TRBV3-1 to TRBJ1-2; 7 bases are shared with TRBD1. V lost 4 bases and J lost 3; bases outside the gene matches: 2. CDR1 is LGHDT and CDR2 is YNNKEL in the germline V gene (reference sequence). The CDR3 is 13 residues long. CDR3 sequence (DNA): TGTGCCAGCAGCCCCACAGGGGACTATGGCTACACCTTC. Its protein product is CASSPTGDYGYTF.

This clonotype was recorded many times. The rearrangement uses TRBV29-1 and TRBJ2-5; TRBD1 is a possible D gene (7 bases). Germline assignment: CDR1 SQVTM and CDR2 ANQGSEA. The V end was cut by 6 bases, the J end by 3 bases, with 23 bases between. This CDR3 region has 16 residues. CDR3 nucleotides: TGCAGCGTCGGCCCTTTGGAGGGGGCTAAGAAAGAGACCCAGTACTTC. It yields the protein CSVGPLEGAKKETQYF.

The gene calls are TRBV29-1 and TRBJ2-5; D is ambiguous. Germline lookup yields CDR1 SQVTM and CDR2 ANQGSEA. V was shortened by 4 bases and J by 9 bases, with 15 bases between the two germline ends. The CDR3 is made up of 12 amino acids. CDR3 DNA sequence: TGCAGCGTTGTGGACGGCCGGGTGGCCCAGTACTTC. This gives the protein CSVVDGRVAQYF. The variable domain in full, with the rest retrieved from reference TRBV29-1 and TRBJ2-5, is SAVISQKPSRDICQRGTSLTIQCQVDSQVTMMFWYRQQPGQSLTLIATANQGSEATYESGFVIDKFPISRPNLTFSTLTVSNMSPEDSSIYLCSVVDGRVAQYFGPGTRLLVL.

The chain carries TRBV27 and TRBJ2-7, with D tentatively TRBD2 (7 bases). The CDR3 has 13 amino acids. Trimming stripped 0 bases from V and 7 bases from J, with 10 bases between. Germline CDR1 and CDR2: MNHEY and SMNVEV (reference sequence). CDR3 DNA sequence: TGTGCCAGCAGTTTATCCGGGGGGCATGAGCAGTACTTC. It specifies CASSLSGGHEQYF.

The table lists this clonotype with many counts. CDR3 DNA sequence: TGTGCCAGCAGCTTGGGGGGCCAAGAGACCCAGTACTTC. This encodes CASSLGGQETQYF. The chain combines TRBV28 with TRBJ2-5, with TRBD2 as a possible D gene (6 bases). There are 13 residues in the CDR3. Trimming took 6 bases from V and 1 from J, leaving 9 bases between them. Germline assignment: CDR1 MDHEN and CDR2 SYDVKM.

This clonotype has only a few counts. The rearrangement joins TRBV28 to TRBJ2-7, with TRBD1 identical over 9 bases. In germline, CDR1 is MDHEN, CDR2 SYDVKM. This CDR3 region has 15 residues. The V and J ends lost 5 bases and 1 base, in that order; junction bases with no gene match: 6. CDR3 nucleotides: TGTGCCAGCAGTATAACAGGGGGCGAGTCCTACGAGCAGTACTTC. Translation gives CASSITGGESYEQYF.

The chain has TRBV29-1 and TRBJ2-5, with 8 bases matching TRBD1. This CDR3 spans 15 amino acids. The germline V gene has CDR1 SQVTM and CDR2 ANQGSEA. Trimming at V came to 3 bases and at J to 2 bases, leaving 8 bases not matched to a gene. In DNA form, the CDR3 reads TGCAGCGTTGATAGGGGGACAGGTCTTCAAGAGACCCAGTACTTC. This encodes CSVDRGTGLQETQYF.